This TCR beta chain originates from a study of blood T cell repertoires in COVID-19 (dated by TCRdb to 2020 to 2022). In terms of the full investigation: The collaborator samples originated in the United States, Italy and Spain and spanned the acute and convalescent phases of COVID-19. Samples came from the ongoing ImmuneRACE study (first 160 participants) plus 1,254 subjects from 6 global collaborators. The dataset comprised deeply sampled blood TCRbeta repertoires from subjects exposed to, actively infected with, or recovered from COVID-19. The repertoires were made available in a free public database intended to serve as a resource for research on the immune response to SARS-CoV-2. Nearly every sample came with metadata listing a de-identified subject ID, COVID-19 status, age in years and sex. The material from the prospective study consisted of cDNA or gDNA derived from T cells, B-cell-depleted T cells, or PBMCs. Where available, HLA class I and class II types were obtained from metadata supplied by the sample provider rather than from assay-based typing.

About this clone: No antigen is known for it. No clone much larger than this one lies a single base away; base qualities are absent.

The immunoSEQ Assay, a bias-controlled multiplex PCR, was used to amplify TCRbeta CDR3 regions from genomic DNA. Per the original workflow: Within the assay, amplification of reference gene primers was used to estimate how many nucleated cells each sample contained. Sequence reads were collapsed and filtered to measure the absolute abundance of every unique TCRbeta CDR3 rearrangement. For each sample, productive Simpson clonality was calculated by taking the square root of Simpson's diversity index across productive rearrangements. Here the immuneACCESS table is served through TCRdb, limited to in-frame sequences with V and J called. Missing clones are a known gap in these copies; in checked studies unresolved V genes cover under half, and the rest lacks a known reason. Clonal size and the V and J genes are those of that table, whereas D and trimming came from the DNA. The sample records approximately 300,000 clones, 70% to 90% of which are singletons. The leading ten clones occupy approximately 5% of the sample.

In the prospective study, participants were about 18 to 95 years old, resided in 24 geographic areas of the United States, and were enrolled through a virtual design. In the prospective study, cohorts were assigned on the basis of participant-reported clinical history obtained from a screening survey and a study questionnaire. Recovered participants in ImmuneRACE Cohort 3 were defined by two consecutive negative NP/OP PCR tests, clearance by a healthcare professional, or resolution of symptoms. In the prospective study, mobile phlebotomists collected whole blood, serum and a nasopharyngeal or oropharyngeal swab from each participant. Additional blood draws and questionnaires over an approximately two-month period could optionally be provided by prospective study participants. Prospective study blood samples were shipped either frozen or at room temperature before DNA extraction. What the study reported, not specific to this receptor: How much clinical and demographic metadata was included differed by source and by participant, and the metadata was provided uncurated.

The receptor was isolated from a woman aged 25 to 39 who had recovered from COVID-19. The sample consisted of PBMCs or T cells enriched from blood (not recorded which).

In nucleotide form, the sequence is TGTGCCAGCAGCCGCGGGAGAAAACTGTTTTTT. Its translation is CASSRGRKLFF. The V gene is TRBV11-2 and the J gene is TRBJ1-4, with no reliable assignment of the D segment. CDR1 and CDR2 are read off the germline V gene as SGHAT and FQNNGV. V is pared back by 5 bases and J by 10 bases, with 8 bases lying between the germline termini. The CDR3 goes from the cysteine to the phenylalanine over 11 residues. The DNA shown is the 33-base CDR3, in frame from base 1.